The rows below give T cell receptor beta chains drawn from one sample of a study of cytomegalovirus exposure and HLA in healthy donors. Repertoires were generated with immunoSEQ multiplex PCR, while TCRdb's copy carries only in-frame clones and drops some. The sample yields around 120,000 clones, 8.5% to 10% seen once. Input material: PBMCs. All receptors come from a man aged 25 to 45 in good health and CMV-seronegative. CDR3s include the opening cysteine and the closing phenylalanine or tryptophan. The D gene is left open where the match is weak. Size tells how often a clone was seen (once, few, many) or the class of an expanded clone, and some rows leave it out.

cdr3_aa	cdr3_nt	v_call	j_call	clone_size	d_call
CASSYSRGLRDTIYF	TGTGCCAGCAGTTACTCCAGGGGGCTAAGGGACACCATATATTTT	TRBV6-5	TRBJ1-3	.	TRBD1
CASSQPRQGPEGYTF	TGCGCCAGCAGCCAACCAAGACAGGGGCCAGAAGGCTACACCTTC	TRBV4-1	TRBJ1-2	.	TRBD1
CAISELGAQPQHF	TGTGCCATCAGTGAGTTGGGCGCTCAGCCCCAGCATTTT	TRBV10-3	TRBJ1-5	.	.
CASRLNRGEKLFF	TGTGCCAGCAGATTAAACAGGGGTGAAAAACTGTTTTTT	TRBV7-2	TRBJ1-4	.	TRBD1
CASSLVGATSPPYEQYF	TGTGCCAGCAGTTTGGTGGGGGCGACGTCTCCCCCCTACGAGCAGTACTTC	TRBV28	TRBJ2-7	few	.
CSVSGVTDTQYF	TGCAGCGTGAGCGGGGTTACAGATACGCAGTATTTT	TRBV29-1	TRBJ2-3	few	TRBD2
CASSYVASRDYTQYF	TGTGCCAGCAGTTACGTCGCATCCCGAGACTATACGCAGTATTTT	TRBV6-5	TRBJ2-3	few	.
CASNEDRGARIPQHF	TGTGCCAGTAACGAAGACAGGGGGGCCCGGATACCCCAGCATTTT	TRBV19	TRBJ1-5	few	TRBD1
CSVAPGTEVFTDTQYF	TGCAGCGTTGCTCCCGGGACAGAGGTATTCACAGATACGCAGTATTTT	TRBV29-1	TRBJ2-3	.	TRBD1
CATSITGITGELFF	TGTGCCACCTCTATCACAGGGATCACCGGGGAGCTGTTTTTT	TRBV19	TRBJ2-2	few	.
CASSFEVDNSPLHF	TGTGCCAGCAGCTTTGAGGTGGATAATTCACCCCTCCACTTT	TRBV5-4	TRBJ1-6	few	.
CASSFGTSGGPAYEQYF	TGTGCCAGCAGTTTTGGTACTAGCGGAGGACCTGCTTACGAGCAGTACTTC	TRBV28	TRBJ2-7	.	TRBD2
CASSLSAGPNTGELFF	TGTGCCAGCAGCTTATCAGCGGGGCCGAACACCGGGGAGCTGTTTTTT	TRBV7-3	TRBJ2-2	.	TRBD2
CASSTRGQGTGEQYF	TGTGCCAGCAGTACCAGGGGACAGGGGACGGGCGAGCAGTACTTC	TRBV6-6	TRBJ2-7	.	TRBD1
CASRGTSGAGTDTQYF	TGTGCCAGCAGGGGGACTAGCGGAGCAGGCACAGATACGCAGTATTTT	TRBV28	TRBJ2-3	.	TRBD2